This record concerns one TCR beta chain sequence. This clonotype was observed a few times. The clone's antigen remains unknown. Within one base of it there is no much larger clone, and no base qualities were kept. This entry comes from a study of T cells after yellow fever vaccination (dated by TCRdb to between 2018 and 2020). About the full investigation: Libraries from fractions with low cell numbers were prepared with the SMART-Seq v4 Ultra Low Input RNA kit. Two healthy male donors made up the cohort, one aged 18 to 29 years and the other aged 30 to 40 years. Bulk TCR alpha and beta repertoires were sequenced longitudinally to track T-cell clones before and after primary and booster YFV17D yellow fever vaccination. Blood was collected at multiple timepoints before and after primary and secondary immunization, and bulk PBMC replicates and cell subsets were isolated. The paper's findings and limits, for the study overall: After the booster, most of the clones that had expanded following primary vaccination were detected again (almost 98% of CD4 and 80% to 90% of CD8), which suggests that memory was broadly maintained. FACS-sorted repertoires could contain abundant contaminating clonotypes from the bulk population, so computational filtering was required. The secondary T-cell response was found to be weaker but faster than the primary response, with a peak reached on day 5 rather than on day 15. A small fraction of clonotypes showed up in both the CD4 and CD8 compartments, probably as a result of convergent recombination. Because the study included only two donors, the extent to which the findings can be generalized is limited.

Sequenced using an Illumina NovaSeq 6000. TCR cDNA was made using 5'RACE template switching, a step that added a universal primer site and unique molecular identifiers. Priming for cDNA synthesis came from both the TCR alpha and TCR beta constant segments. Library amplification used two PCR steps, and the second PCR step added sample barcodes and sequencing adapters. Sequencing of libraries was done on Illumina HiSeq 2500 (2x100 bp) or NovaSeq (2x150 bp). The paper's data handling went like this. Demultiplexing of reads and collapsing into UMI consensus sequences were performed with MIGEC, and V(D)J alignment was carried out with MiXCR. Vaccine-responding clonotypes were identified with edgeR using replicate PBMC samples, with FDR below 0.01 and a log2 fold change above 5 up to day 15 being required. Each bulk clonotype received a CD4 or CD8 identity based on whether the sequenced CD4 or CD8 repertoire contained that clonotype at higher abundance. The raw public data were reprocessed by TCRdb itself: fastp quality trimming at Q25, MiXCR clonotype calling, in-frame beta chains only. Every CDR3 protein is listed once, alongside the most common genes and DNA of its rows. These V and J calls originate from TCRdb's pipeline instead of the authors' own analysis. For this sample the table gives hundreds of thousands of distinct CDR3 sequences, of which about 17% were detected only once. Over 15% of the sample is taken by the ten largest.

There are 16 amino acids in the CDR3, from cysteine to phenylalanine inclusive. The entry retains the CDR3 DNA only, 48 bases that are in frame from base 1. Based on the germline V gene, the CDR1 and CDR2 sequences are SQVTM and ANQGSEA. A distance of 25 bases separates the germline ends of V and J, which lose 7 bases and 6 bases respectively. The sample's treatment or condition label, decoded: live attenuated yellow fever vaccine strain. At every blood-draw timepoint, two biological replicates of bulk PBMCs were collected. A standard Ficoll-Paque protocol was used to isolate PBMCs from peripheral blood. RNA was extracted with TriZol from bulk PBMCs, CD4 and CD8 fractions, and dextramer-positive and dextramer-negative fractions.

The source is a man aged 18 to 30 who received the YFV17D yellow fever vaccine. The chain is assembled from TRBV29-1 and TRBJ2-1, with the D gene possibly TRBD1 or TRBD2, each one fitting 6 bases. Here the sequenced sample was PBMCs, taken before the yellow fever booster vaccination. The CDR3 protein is CSAQSPKEGGANEQFF. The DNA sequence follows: TGCAGCGCCCAAAGCCCCAAAGAGGGGGGAGCCAATGAGCAGTTCTTC.